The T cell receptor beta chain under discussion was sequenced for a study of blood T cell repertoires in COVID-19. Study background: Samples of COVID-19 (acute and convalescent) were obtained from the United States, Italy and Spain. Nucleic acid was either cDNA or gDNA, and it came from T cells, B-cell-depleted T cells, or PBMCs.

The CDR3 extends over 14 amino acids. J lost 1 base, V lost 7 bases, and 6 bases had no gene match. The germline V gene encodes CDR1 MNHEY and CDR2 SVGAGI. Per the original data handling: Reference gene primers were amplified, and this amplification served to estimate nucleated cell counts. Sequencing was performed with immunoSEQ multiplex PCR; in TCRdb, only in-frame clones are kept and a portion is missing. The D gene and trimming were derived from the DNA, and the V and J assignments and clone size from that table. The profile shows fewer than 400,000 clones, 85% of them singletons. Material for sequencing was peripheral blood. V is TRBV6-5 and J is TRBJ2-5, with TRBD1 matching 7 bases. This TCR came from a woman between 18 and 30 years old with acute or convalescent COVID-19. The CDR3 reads CASTNGDSQETQYF. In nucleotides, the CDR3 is TGTGCCAGCACCAACGGGGACAGCCAAGAGACCCAGTACTTC.